The present TCR beta chain was sequenced within a study of tumor-infiltrating lymphocytes in localized non-small cell lung cancer. Study conclusions and caveats: Only some patients had TCR sequencing, depending on available tissue.

This CDR3 spans 12 amino acids. Trimming pared 2 bases from V and 6 bases from J, leaving 8 bases between. Germline CDR1 and CDR2: MDHEN and SYDVKM. Clones were sequenced by immunoSEQ multiplex PCR, and TCRdb holds only the in-frame ones, with some missing. The table lists around 17,000 clones, 75% to 85% of them singletons. As regards this clone: The antigen remains undetermined.

Sequences were obtained from uninvolved lung tissue not adjacent to the tumor. The clonotype originates from a human donor with non-small cell lung cancer. The chain is built from TRBV28 and TRBJ2-7; D is unresolved. Written as DNA, the CDR3 is TGTGCCAGCAGTTTAACACGGCGCGAGCAGTACTTC. Its translation: CASSLTRREQYF.